These 10 T cell receptor beta chains share one sample of origin, sequenced in a study of blood T cell repertoires in COVID-19. Data came from immunoSEQ multiplex PCR; TCRdb stores just in-frame clones and leaves some out. Altogether over 200,000 clones are present, approximately 90% being singletons, with the ten largest covering about 2.3%. The sequenced material came from PBMCs or T cells enriched from blood (not recorded which). The receptors originated from a woman in her forties with acute COVID-19.

The table lists this clone with a count of one. This rearrangement joins TRBV3-1 (or the pseudogene TRBV3-2) to TRBJ2-5; possible D gene TRBD2, 6 bases. The V gene lost 4 bases and the J gene lost 2 bases, with 11 bases spanning the gap. Germline CDR1 LGHDT, CDR2 YNNKEL (reference sequence). The CDR3 extends over 14 amino acids. The CDR3 region has the DNA TGTGCCAGCAGCCTGAAGGGAGGACAAGAGACCCAGTACTTC. It yields the protein CASSLKGGQETQYF.

This sequence joins TRBV9 and TRBJ1-1, with TRBD1 matching over 11 bases. J gave up 0 bases and V 0 bases, and 7 bases lay outside the gene matches. Germline values: CDR1 SGDLS, CDR2 YYNGEE. The length of the CDR3 is 18 residues. CDR3 residues: CASSVAAGTGGLNTEAFF. The DNA for the CDR3 is TGTGCCAGCAGCGTAGCGGCCGGGACAGGGGGTCTGAACACTGAAGCTTTCTTT.

The CDR3 loop is CASSYYKREARGQFF. DNA of the CDR3: TGTGCCAGCAGTTATTATAAGCGGGAGGCCCGAGGGCAGTTCTTC. The chain links TRBV6-2 or TRBV6-3 to TRBJ2-1, with 9 bases fitting TRBD2. CDR3 length: 15 residues. Germline V lookup: CDR1 MNHEY, CDR2 SVGEGT. The V segment lost 3 bases and the J segment 12 bases; nucleotides outside the gene matches: 12.

V is TRBV29-1 and J is TRBJ2-2; D remains ambiguous. CDR1 and CDR2 from the germline V gene are SQVTM and ANQGSEA. Deletions cut 4 bases from V and 7 bases from J, with 10 bases between. The CDR3 has 12 residues. The DNA of the CDR3 is TGCAGCGTTGCCAACCACGGCGGGGAGCTGTTTTTT. Its protein is CSVANHGGELFF.

The genes are TRBV6-5 and TRBJ1-6; D is unresolved. Trimming stripped 2 bases from V and 7 bases from J, with 9 bases between. The CDR3 spans 14 residues. Germline V gene sequence: CDR1 MNHEY, CDR2 SVGAGI. The CDR3 region is CASSYDKLNSPLHF. The DNA of the CDR3 is TGTGCCAGCAGTTACGACAAGCTGAATTCACCCCTCCACTTT.

The chain employs TRBV2 and TRBJ2-2; the D gene is possibly TRBD1 (5 bases). The germline V gene encodes CDR1 SNHLY and CDR2 FYNNEI. Trimming removed 7 bases from V and 8 bases from J, with 14 bases in between. The CDR3 is 13 amino acids. As DNA, the CDR3 is TGTGCCAGCATAGGCAGGGTTAGAGGGGAGCTGTTTTTT. This sequence encodes CASIGRVRGELFF.

This chain joins TRBV18 and TRBJ2-3, with D perhaps matching TRBD1 (6 bases). Deletions cut 3 bases from V and 2 bases from J, with 12 bases between. The germline gives CDR1 KGHSH, CDR2 LQKENI. This CDR3 region has 15 residues. The CDR3 DNA reads TGTGCCAGCTCACCGAGGGACACCAACACAGATACGCAGTATTTT. Protein product: CASSPRDTNTDTQYF.

The sample holds a few counts of this clone. J is TRBJ1-5 and V is TRBV7-6; D is possibly TRBD1 (5 bases). CDR3 length: 12 amino acids. Germline CDR1 is SGHVS and CDR2 is FNYEAQ. V lost 5 bases to trimming and J lost 6 bases, with 8 bases between them. The CDR3 here is CASSRQGQPQHF. For the CDR3, the DNA is TGTGCCAGCAGCCGGCAGGGTCAGCCCCAGCATTTT.

This chain joins TRBV5-1 and TRBJ2-2; 7 nucleotides agree with TRBD1. Unmatched junction bases numbered 4, after V lost 5 bases and J lost 3 bases. CDR3 length equals 14 residues. Looked up from germline, CDR1 is SGHRS and CDR2 is YFSETQ. The CDR3 loop is CASRPQGDTGELFF. CDR3 nucleotide sequence: TGCGCCAGCAGACCCCAGGGGGACACCGGGGAGCTGTTTTTT.

This clone was detected a few times. The CDR3 reads CASSEALTGLDGYTF. In nucleotides, the CDR3 is TGTGCCAGCAGTGAAGCGTTGACAGGGTTAGATGGCTACACCTTC. The chain carries TRBV2 and TRBJ1-2; 7 positions agree with TRBD1. Germline assignment: CDR1 SNHLY and CDR2 FYNNEI. The CDR3 consists of 15 residues. The J segment lost 6 bases and the V segment lost 0 bases, leaving 7 bases of the junction unmatched.